These 20 T cell receptor beta chains were sequenced from one sample in a study of blood T cell repertoires in COVID-19 (dated by TCRdb to the early 2020s). Library construction relied on the immunoSEQ multiplex PCR assay. TCRdb retrieved this table from immuneACCESS and kept in-frame rearrangements only. Not all clones are present; in checked studies, unresolved V genes account for under half, and no reason is known for the remainder. The sample table shows 350,000 to 550,000 clones, and roughly 85% are seen once. The ten largest account for around 1.8% of the sample. Sequencing used PBMCs or T cells enriched from blood (not recorded which). The receptors derive from a woman younger than 30 with acute COVID-19.

The chain couples TRBV5-1 to TRBJ1-6; D might be TRBD1 (6 bases). The V end was cut by 0 bases, the J end by 2 bases, with 6 bases between. Looked up from germline, CDR1 is SGHRS and CDR2 is YFSETQ. This CDR3 region has 15 residues. The CDR3 loop is CASSLDRAYNSPLHF. The CDR3 nucleotides read TGCGCCAGCAGCTTGGACAGGGCCTATAATTCACCCCTCCACTTT.

The chain joins TRBV25-1 to TRBJ1-5; weak D call: TRBD1 (6 bases). From germline, CDR1 is MGHDK and CDR2 SYGVNS. V lost 0 bases and J lost 4, with 16 bases in between. This CDR3 is built from 17 residues. The CDR3 bases are TGTGCCAGCAGTGAATACGTCATCGGACAGACAAATCAGCCCCAGCATTTT. Translation: CASSEYVIGQTNQPQHF.

The genes are TRBV13 and TRBJ2-1; 11 bases fit TRBD2. V shed 1 base and J 9 bases; nucleotides not matched to a gene: 8. The germline CDR1 and CDR2 sequences are PRHDT and FYEKMQ (reference sequence). The CDR3 length is 16 residues. Here the CDR3 reads CASSLAASGRIFEQFF. The CDR3 nucleotides read TGTGCCAGCAGCTTAGCCGCTAGCGGGAGGATCTTTGAGCAGTTCTTC.

The CDR3 bases are TGTGCCAGCTCGACTTCATTGGGCGAGCAGTACTTC. Protein product: CASSTSLGEQYF. The chain links TRBV28 to TRBJ2-7; D ambiguous. Germline V gives CDR1 MDHEN, CDR2 SYDVKM. With 8 bases removed from V and 6 bases from J, the gap between germline ends came to 14 bases. CDR3 size: 12 residues.

The V and J genes are TRBV4-1 and TRBJ2-7, with 13 nucleotides matching TRBD2. The CDR3 is 18 residues long. Germline CDR1 is MGHRA and CDR2 is YSYEKL. V shed 3 bases and J 0 bases; nucleotides not matched to a gene: 8. DNA of the CDR3: TGCGCCAGCAGCCAGCCGACTAGCGGGAGGCCTACCTCCTACGAGCAGTACTTC. Translation gives CASSQPTSGRPTSYEQYF.

The V gene is TRBV30, the J gene TRBJ2-7, with 11 bases that match TRBD1. The CDR3 runs 14 residues. The germline V gene encodes CDR1 GTSNPN and CDR2 SVGIG (reference sequence). V lost 2 bases, J lost 7 bases, and 7 bases stayed unmatched. DNA for the CDR3: TGTGCCTGGAGTCGCGGGACAGGGGGGTGGGAGCAGTACTTC. This encodes CAWSRGTGGWEQYF.

The CDR3 DNA sequence: TGTGCCACCAGCAGAGATCCCCAAGGACAGGGCCCTTATCAGCCCCAGCATTTT. It encodes CATSRDPQGQGPYQPQHF. V usage is TRBV15 and J usage is TRBJ1-5, with 8 bases lining up with TRBD1. Unmatched junction bases numbered 12, after V lost 0 bases and J lost 5 bases. CDR3 size: 18 residues. Germline V gene data show CDR1 as LNHNV and CDR2 as YYDKDF (reference sequence).

The J gene is TRBJ2-1, the V gene TRBV24-1; D is possibly TRBD2 (5 bases). Per germline, CDR1 KGHDR and CDR2 SFDVKD. The CDR3 loop spans 13 amino acids. V lost 4 bases to trimming and J lost 7 bases, with 10 bases between them. CDR3 loop: CATSEESGNEQFF. The CDR3 nucleotides are TGTGCCACCAGTGAGGAAAGCGGAAATGAGCAGTTCTTC.

J is TRBJ2-7 and V is TRBV4-3; 7 nucleotides match TRBD2. V trimming: 0 bases; J trimming: 0 bases; junction bases outside the gene matches: 2. This CDR3 has 15 residues. Germline V gene data show CDR1 as LGHNA and CDR2 as YSLEER. The CDR3 region is CASSQESGVSYEQYF. The CDR3, as DNA: TGCGCCAGCAGCCAAGAGAGCGGGGTCTCCTACGAGCAGTACTTC.

The rearrangement links TRBV5-4 to TRBJ1-5; TRBD1 matches 10 bases. CDR1 and CDR2 from the germline V gene are SGHNT and YYREEE (reference sequence). CDR3 length: 13 amino acids. V was clipped by 4 bases and J by 9 bases; unmatched bases: 4. The chain's CDR3 is CASSRDRGGPQHF. The CDR3 DNA reads TGTGCCAGCAGCAGGGACAGGGGAGGGCCCCAGCATTTT.

The chain carries TRBV7-6 and TRBJ2-1; TRBD2 is a possible D gene (6 bases). The CDR3 has 16 amino acids. V was shortened by 1 base and J by 0 bases, with 10 bases between the two germline ends. The germline gives CDR1 SGHVS, CDR2 FNYEAQ. This CDR3 is CASSLVGGSSYNEQFF. CDR3 DNA: TGTGCCAGCAGCTTAGTCGGGGGTAGCTCCTACAATGAGCAGTTCTTC.

The chain uses TRBV7-9 and TRBJ2-3, with a tentative D call TRBD2 (5 bases). V was clipped by 0 bases and J by 2 bases, with 12 bases between them. The CDR3 has 16 residues. Germline CDR1 SEHNR, CDR2 FQNEAQ (reference sequence). CDR3 residues: CASSLAETTHTDTQYF. In DNA, the CDR3 is TGTGCCAGCAGCTTAGCAGAGACTACTCACACAGATACGCAGTATTTT.

The rearrangement uses TRBV5-6 and TRBJ2-1, with TRBD2 matching over 10 bases. This CDR3 contains 15 residues. Germline V gene sequence: CDR1 SGHDT, CDR2 YYEEEE. With 0 bases clipped from V and 4 bases from J, the junction kept 1 base outside the gene matches. CDR3 coding DNA: TGTGCCAGCAGCTTGGTACTAGCGGGGTACAATGAGCAGTTCTTC. Translation gives CASSLVLAGYNEQFF.

V gene TRBV30 combines with J gene TRBJ2-1; 15 bases map to TRBD2. The germline V gene encodes CDR1 GTSNPN and CDR2 SVGIG (reference sequence). Germline trimming cut 1 base from V and 1 base from J; bases unmatched to any gene: 5. There are 18 residues in the CDR3. The CDR3 region is CAWSGTSGRATSYNEQFF. DNA of the CDR3: TGTGCCTGGAGTGGGACTAGCGGGAGGGCCACTTCCTACAATGAGCAGTTCTTC.

V usage is TRBV5-1 and J usage is TRBJ2-5; no clear D gene. Germline V lookup: CDR1 SGHRS, CDR2 YFSETQ. CDR3 length: 15 residues. Trimming removed 3 bases at V and 5 bases at J, with 17 bases between. The chain's CDR3 is CASSSWLSPLETQYF. DNA of the CDR3: TGCGCCAGCAGCTCCTGGCTTTCCCCGCTTGAGACCCAGTACTTC.

The chain carries TRBV28 and TRBJ1-2, with TRBD1 matching 9 bases. The CDR3 is made up of 14 amino acids. J was trimmed by 8 bases and V by 6 bases; bases with no gene match: 10. The germline V gene encodes CDR1 MDHEN and CDR2 SYDVKM. CDR3 DNA sequence: TGTGCCAGCAGAGGCCGGGACAGGGTGATGGGCTACACCTTC. This sequence encodes CASRGRDRVMGYTF.

This clone was observed a single time. The CDR3 DNA sequence: TGTGCCAGCAGCCCTCAGGGGACAGGGGGCTTTGGCTACACCTTC. As protein: CASSPQGTGGFGYTF. The V call is TRBV21-1, the J call TRBJ1-2; the D segment call TRBD1 is taken from the table without a DNA check. TRBV21-1 is a listed pseudogene. CDR3 length equals 15 residues.

The V and J genes are TRBV5-4 and TRBJ1-2, with D possibly TRBD1 on 6 matching bases. Germline V gives CDR1 SGHNT, CDR2 YYREEE (reference sequence). V was shortened by 0 bases and J by 8 bases, with 14 bases between the two germline ends. The CDR3 has 14 amino acids. As DNA, the CDR3 is TGTGCCAGCAGCTTGGAGACAGGAAACGAGGGCTACACCTTC. Translating it yields CASSLETGNEGYTF.

The gene calls are TRBV9 and TRBJ2-7, with D perhaps TRBD1 (5 bases). Trimming removed 0 bases from V and 6 bases from J, with 10 bases in between. The V gene's germline CDR1 is SGDLS and CDR2 YYNGEE. This CDR3 spans 13 amino acids. For the CDR3, the DNA is TGTGCCAGCAGCGTAGGGGTCAGGGCCGAGCAGTACTTC. Amino acid sequence: CASSVGVRAEQYF.

This clone is a singleton in its sample. The rearrangement links TRBV6-5 to TRBJ1-1; TRBD1 aligns across 7 bases. Losses at the gene ends were 7 bases for V and 1 base for J; bases not matched to a gene: 9. The CDR3 extends over 15 amino acids. Looked up from germline, CDR1 is MNHEY and CDR2 is SVGAGI. CDR3 loop: CASTKPGTANTEAFF. The CDR3 bases are TGTGCCAGCACCAAACCAGGGACAGCGAACACTGAAGCTTTCTTT.